Listed below are T cell receptor beta chains from one sample, sequenced in a study of shared T cell receptors in the human thymus. The protocol was immunoSEQ multiplex PCR, while the TCRdb copy is restricted to in-frame clones and leaves out a portion. The top ten hold roughly 0.013% of the sample, which has about 540,000 clones, 78% seen once. These data were also filed under a second study, of human thymus T cells.

Sequenced sample: thymocytes. These receptors originate from a boy less than two years old with a congenital heart defect. The CDR3 runs from the conserved cysteine through the conserved F or W. The D gene is left open where the match is weak. Clone size is given for some rows only: seen once, a few or many times, or a class if the clone is expanded.

D gene: TRBD2; J gene: TRBJ2-3; V gene: TRBV30; clone size: .; CDR3 DNA: TGTGCCTGGAGTGAACCCGGGACTAGCGGGAGCACAGATACGCAGTATTTT; CDR3 protein: CAWSEPGTSGSTDTQYF
D gene: TRBD2; J gene: TRBJ2-7; V gene: TRBV7-9; clone size: .; CDR3 DNA: TGTGCCAGCAGCTTAGGGAAGCGGGAAAGCGAGCAGTACTTC; CDR3 protein: CASSLGKRESEQYF
D gene: .; J gene: TRBJ2-7; V gene: TRBV19; clone size: .; CDR3 DNA: TGTGCCAGTAGTATAGATCTCCCGAGCGAGCAGTACTTC; CDR3 protein: CASSIDLPSEQYF
D gene: .; J gene: TRBJ2-1; V gene: TRBV20-1; clone size: .; CDR3 DNA: TGCAGTGCTGGGCGCGGGGCTCAGTTCTTC; CDR3 protein: CSAGRGAQFF
D gene: TRBD1; J gene: TRBJ2-1; V gene: TRBV4-1; clone size: .; CDR3 DNA: TGCGCCAGCAGCCAAGATGGGGACAGGGTGGATGAGCAGTTCTTC; CDR3 protein: CASSQDGDRVDEQFF
D gene: .; J gene: TRBJ1-3; V gene: TRBV5-1; clone size: .; CDR3 DNA: TGCGCCAGCAGCTTGGGCCCCCGCAGGGCCGGAAACACCATATATTTT; CDR3 protein: CASSLGPRRAGNTIYF
D gene: TRBD1; J gene: TRBJ2-2; V gene: TRBV19; clone size: .; CDR3 DNA: TGTGCCAGTAGTATACGCAGGGGGCATGGCACCGGGGAGCTGTTTTTT; CDR3 protein: CASSIRRGHGTGELFF
D gene: TRBD1; J gene: TRBJ1-5; V gene: TRBV5-5; clone size: .; CDR3 DNA: TGTGCCAGCAGCCCGGGAGACAGGGTAGGACAGCCCCAGCATTTT; CDR3 protein: CASSPGDRVGQPQHF
D gene: TRBD1; J gene: TRBJ2-7; V gene: TRBV7-8; clone size: .; CDR3 DNA: TGTGCCAGCAGCTTACGGACAGGGGGCGCCTCCTACGAGCAGTACTTC; CDR3 protein: CASSLRTGGASYEQYF
D gene: .; J gene: TRBJ2-7; V gene: TRBV5-1; clone size: .; CDR3 DNA: TGCGCCAGCAGCTTGGTGTCGGGGTTCAGCGAGCAGTACTTC; CDR3 protein: CASSLVSGFSEQYF
D gene: .; J gene: TRBJ1-2; V gene: TRBV10-2; clone size: .; CDR3 DNA: TGCGCCAGCGCGGCGCGGGATGGCTACACCTTC; CDR3 protein: CASAARDGYTF
D gene: TRBD1; J gene: TRBJ1-3; V gene: TRBV5-6; clone size: .; CDR3 DNA: TGTGCCAGCAGCTTGGGACAGGGTTGGTCTGGAAACACCATATATTTT; CDR3 protein: CASSLGQGWSGNTIYF
D gene: TRBD1; J gene: TRBJ2-1; V gene: TRBV6-1; clone size: .; CDR3 DNA: TGTGCCAGCAGAAGGGACAGGGTTGAGCAGTTCTTC; CDR3 protein: CASRRDRVEQFF
D gene: TRBD2; J gene: TRBJ2-1; V gene: TRBV11-2; clone size: few; CDR3 DNA: TGTGCCAGCAGCTTAGGGACTAGCGGGACTAACAATGAGCAGTTCTTC; CDR3 protein: CASSLGTSGTNNEQFF
D gene: .; J gene: TRBJ2-7; V gene: TRBV28; clone size: few; CDR3 DNA: TGTGCCAGCAGTTCCACAACGGGGACATACATTTACGAGCAGTACTTC; CDR3 protein: CASSSTTGTYIYEQYF
D gene: .; J gene: TRBJ2-7; V gene: TRBV4-1; clone size: .; CDR3 DNA: TGCGCCAGCAGCCAAGATCTTTTAGGACTCCGCGGGGAGCAGTACTTC; CDR3 protein: CASSQDLLGLRGEQYF
D gene: TRBD2; J gene: TRBJ2-7; V gene: TRBV5-1; clone size: .; CDR3 DNA: TGCGCCAGCAGCTCCCCCCCTATGACTAGCGGGAGATCCTACGAGCAGTACTTC; CDR3 protein: CASSSPPMTSGRSYEQYF
D gene: .; J gene: TRBJ2-2; V gene: TRBV11-2; clone size: .; CDR3 DNA: TGTGCCAGCAGCTTAGTACAGGGTGGAACCGGGGAGCTGTTTTTT; CDR3 protein: CASSLVQGGTGELFF
D gene: TRBD2; J gene: TRBJ2-1; V gene: TRBV25-1; clone size: .; CDR3 DNA: TGTGCCAGCAGTGAACCGGCGGGAGGGCCCTCCCACAATGAGCAGTTCTTC; CDR3 protein: CASSEPAGGPSHNEQFF
D gene: .; J gene: TRBJ2-7; V gene: TRBV27; clone size: .; CDR3 DNA: TGTGCCAGCAGTTTATTGGCCCGGGGGACAGCGGCCTACGAGCAGTACTTC; CDR3 protein: CASSLLARGTAAYEQYF
D gene: .; J gene: TRBJ2-3; V gene: TRBV6-1; clone size: .; CDR3 DNA: TGTGCCAGCAGGACCGGGGATAGGGATACGCAGTATTTT; CDR3 protein: CASRTGDRDTQYF
D gene: TRBD2; J gene: TRBJ2-7; V gene: TRBV2; clone size: .; CDR3 DNA: TGTGCCAGCGGGGGACTAGCGGGAGACGGCGGGGGGGACTTGAAGCAGTACTTC; CDR3 protein: CASGGLAGDGGGDLKQYF
D gene: TRBD1; J gene: TRBJ2-2; V gene: TRBV27; clone size: .; CDR3 DNA: TGTGCCAGCAGCCCGACCGGGACAGGGAACACCGGGGAGCTGTTTTTT; CDR3 protein: CASSPTGTGNTGELFF
D gene: TRBD1; J gene: TRBJ1-2; V gene: TRBV2; clone size: .; CDR3 DNA: TGTGCCAGCAGGGGGGGACAGGGGCCTAACTATGGCTACACCTTC; CDR3 protein: CASRGGQGPNYGYTF
D gene: TRBD1; J gene: TRBJ1-3; V gene: TRBV6-1; clone size: .; CDR3 DNA: TGTGCCAGCAGTGGTTCCGGGACAGGAGGAAACACCATATATTTT; CDR3 protein: CASSGSGTGGNTIYF
D gene: .; J gene: TRBJ2-1; V gene: TRBV9; clone size: .; CDR3 DNA: TGTGCCCCCTGGGGAGTCTCCTACAATGAGCAGTTCTTC; CDR3 protein: CAPWGVSYNEQFF